These T cell receptor beta chains were read from a single sample in a study of shared clonotypes between healthy human individuals. Here immunoSEQ multiplex PCR was the method, and the copy in TCRdb shows in-frame clones only, minus some. The data show around 2,000,000 clones, roughly 91% seen once. Sequencing was done on a sample of naive CD8+ T cells from PBMCs. The receptors were gathered from a man younger than 30 in good health. Some clones in this sample may be carry-over from other donors' samples. Each CDR3 is given with its conserved first and last residue. The order of the fields is V gene, J gene, clone size, D gene, CDR3 DNA, CDR3 protein. D genes are given only for firm matches. Rows give clone size only sometimes, using once, few, many, or a class for an expanded clone.

>TRBV25-1|TRBJ1-2|NA|TRBD1
TGTGCCAGCAGTGATCGGGACAGGTACGGCTACACCTTC
CASSDRDRYGYTF
>TRBV7-9|TRBJ2-1|NA|TRBD2
TGTGCCAGCAGCCCAACACTAGCGGGAAGCTCCTACAATGAGCAGTTCTTC
CASSPTLAGSSYNEQFF
>TRBV28|TRBJ1-1|once|NA
TGTGCCAGCAGTTTTCAGCAGAACACTGAAGCTTTCTTT
CASSFQQNTEAFF
>TRBV5-1|TRBJ2-1|NA|NA
TGCGCCAGCAGCTTGTATGGGGGGGCATCCTACAATGAGCAGTTCTTC
CASSLYGGASYNEQFF
>TRBV30|TRBJ2-7|NA|TRBD1
TGTGCCTGGTCTCGGGGACAGGGGGCCTACGAGCAGTACTTC
CAWSRGQGAYEQYF
>TRBV19|TRBJ1-1|NA|TRBD1
TGTGCCAGTACCCAGGGACAGGGGAACACTGAAGCTTTCTTT
CASTQGQGNTEAFF
>TRBV29-1|TRBJ2-1|NA|NA
TGCAGCGTCCGGGGACTCCCCAATGAGCAGTTCTTC
CSVRGLPNEQFF
>TRBV7-9|TRBJ2-7|NA|NA
TGTGCCAGCACCGGCGGAAGACCGCCCTACGAGCAGTACTTC
CASTGGRPPYEQYF
>TRBV5-8|TRBJ2-1|NA|NA
TGTGCCAGCAACTCCCCCCGTGTTTCCTACAATGAGCAGTTCTTC
CASNSPRVSYNEQFF
>TRBV29-1|TRBJ2-1|NA|NA
TGCAGCGTTGGGACTACCTACAATGAGCAGTTCTTC
CSVGTTYNEQFF
>TRBV5-1|TRBJ2-1|NA|TRBD2
TGCGCCAGCAGCCTGGGACTAGGGGCCTCCAATGAGCAGTTCTTC
CASSLGLGASNEQFF
>TRBV29-1|TRBJ2-7|NA|NA
TGCAGCGTCCAGTATTCATACGAGCAGTACTTC
CSVQYSYEQYF
>TRBV29-1|TRBJ2-1|NA|TRBD2
TGCAGCGTTGGGAGGACTAGCGGGAGGGCCGATGAGCAGTTCTTC
CSVGRTSGRADEQFF
>TRBV9|TRBJ2-3|NA|NA
TGTGCCAGCAGCGTAGTTCCGGGAACATATACGCAGTATTTT
CASSVVPGTYTQYF
>TRBV9|TRBJ2-6|NA|NA
TGTGCCAGCAGCGTAGGTCTAGCCCCCCTCTCTGGGGCCAACGTCCTGACTTTC
CASSVGLAPLSGANVLTF
>TRBV28|TRBJ2-7|NA|TRBD2
TGTGCCAGCAGTTTTAGGGCGGGAGATGGGAGCTCCTACGAGCAGTACTTC
CASSFRAGDGSSYEQYF
>TRBV15|TRBJ2-7|NA|NA
TGTGCCACCGCCCTGGAACAGGGCTACGAGCAGTACTTC
CATALEQGYEQYF
>TRBV6-5|TRBJ1-1|NA|NA
TGTGCCAGCTTCCTGAACACTGAAGCTTTCTTT
CASFLNTEAFF
>TRBV4-3|TRBJ2-3|NA|NA
TGCGCCAGCAGCCAAGATTCCAGCGGACGCACAGATACGCAGTATTTT
CASSQDSSGRTDTQYF
>TRBV6-6|TRBJ1-5|NA|NA
TGTGCCAGCAGTTCAGGGCAGCCCCAGCATTTT
CASSSGQPQHF
>TRBV7-9|TRBJ1-1|NA|TRBD1
TGTGCCAGCAGCTTAAGACAGGGAGGCACTGAAGCTTTCTTT
CASSLRQGGTEAFF
>TRBV5-1|TRBJ1-2|NA|NA
TGCGCCAGCAGCTTGGAAGCGCCAGTGGACTATGACTACACCTTC
CASSLEAPVDYDYTF
>TRBV25-1|TRBJ2-7|NA|TRBD1
TGTGCCAGCAGTAATAACCGGGACAGTAGCGAGCAGTACTTC
CASSNNRDSSEQYF
>TRBV5-6|TRBJ2-7|once|NA
TGTGCCAGCAGCTTGGGTCCCGGGGCTTCCTACGAGCAGTACTTC
CASSLGPGASYEQYF
>TRBV20-1|TRBJ1-2|few|NA
TGCAGTGTCGTGCCGGGCTACACCTTC
CSVVPGYTF
>TRBV9|TRBJ1-3|NA|TRBD1
TGTGCCAGCAGCGGAGGACAGGGGGCAATAGCTGGAAACACCATATATTTT
CASSGGQGAIAGNTIYF